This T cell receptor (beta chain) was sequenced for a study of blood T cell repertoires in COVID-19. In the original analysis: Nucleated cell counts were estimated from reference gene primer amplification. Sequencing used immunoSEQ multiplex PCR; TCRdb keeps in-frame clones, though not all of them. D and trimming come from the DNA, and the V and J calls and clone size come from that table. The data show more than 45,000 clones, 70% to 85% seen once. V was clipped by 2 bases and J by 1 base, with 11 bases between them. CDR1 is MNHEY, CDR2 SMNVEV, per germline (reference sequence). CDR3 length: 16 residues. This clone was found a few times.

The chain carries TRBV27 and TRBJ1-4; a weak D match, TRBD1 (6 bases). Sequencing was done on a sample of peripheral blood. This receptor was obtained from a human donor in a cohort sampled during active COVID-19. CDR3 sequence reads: CASSLKGGGTNEKLFF. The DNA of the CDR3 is TGTGCCAGCAGTTTAAAAGGGGGTGGAACTAATGAAAAACTGTTTTTT.